The clone carrying this T cell receptor beta chain has at least ten counts. The antigen is undetermined. The data were taken from a study of CD8 T cells in ankylosing spondylitis. General study results and limits: Past studies reported some motif variants in reactive arthritis synovial fluid and blood.

TCRdb processed the 5' RACE reads anew with MiXCR; each CDR3 protein has one entry. Here the sample spans around 230,000 distinct CDR3 sequences, approximately 7.6% being singletons. This sequence originates from a female donor with ankylosing spondylitis or in good health (not recorded which). The sequencing input was blood, either unsorted or a sorted T cell fraction (not recorded which).

The chain's CDR3 is CASSLVGGLVDEQYF. In DNA, the CDR3 is TGTGCCAGCAGCTTAGTAGGGGGCCTAGTGGACGAGCAGTACTTC. The chain joins TRBV7-8 to TRBJ2-7, with 7 bases aligning to TRBD1. This CDR3 has 15 amino acids. The ends lost 1 base at V and 5 bases at J; junction bases unmatched: 8. Germline CDR1 is SGHVS and CDR2 is FQNEAQ.